Each of the 9 T cell receptor beta chains below was sequenced from the same sample in a study of shared clonotypes between healthy human individuals. Some clones are missing from TCRdb's copy, which holds only in-frame ones; the method was immunoSEQ multiplex PCR. The repertoire holds hundreds of thousands of clones, with approximately 77% as singletons. Sequenced material: PBMCs. The receptors originated from a middle-aged woman in good health. Some clones in this sample may be carry-over from other donors' samples.

The V gene is TRBV9, the J gene TRBJ1-1; TRBD1 is a possible D gene (5 bases). Germline CDR1 SGDLS, CDR2 YYNGEE. The CDR3 spans 13 residues. Trimming removed 3 bases at V and 7 bases at J, with 13 bases between. The CDR3 loop reads CASSATRGGEAFF. CDR3 DNA: TGTGCCAGCAGCGCAACCCGCGGGGGTGAAGCTTTCTTT.

The chain uses TRBV29-1 and TRBJ1-1, with no clear D. Per the germline V gene, CDR1 is SQVTM and CDR2 is ANQGSEA. The V and J ends lost 1 base and 0 bases respectively, with 6 bases between them. The CDR3 is made up of 13 amino acids. Here the CDR3 reads CSVEVTMNTEAFF. The CDR3 DNA reads TGCAGCGTTGAAGTGACTATGAACACTGAAGCTTTCTTT.

The rearrangement joins TRBV5-4 to TRBJ1-1, with D possibly matching TRBD1 (5 bases). Germline loops: CDR1 SGHNT, CDR2 YYREEE (reference sequence). The CDR3 extends over 17 amino acids. The V and J ends lost 2 bases and 0 bases respectively, with 17 bases between them. DNA of the CDR3: TGTGCCAGCAGCTTTTTCATCCGGGGGACGGTGAACACTGAAGCTTTCTTT. Translated: CASSFFIRGTVNTEAFF. Combining the CDR3 with reference TRBV5-4 and TRBJ1-1 gives the whole variable domain ETGVTQSPTHLIKTRGQQVTLRCSSQSGHNTVSWYQQALGQGPQFIFQYYREEENGRGNFPPRFSGLQFPNYSSELNVNALELDDSALYLCASSFFIRGTVNTEAFFGQGTRLTVV.

The gene calls are TRBV15 and TRBJ2-7; D assignment may be TRBD1 or TRBD2 (5 bases each). The CDR3 is 16 amino acids. Trimming shortened V by 0 bases and J by 4 bases, and 16 bases separated the two germline ends. CDR1 is LNHNV, CDR2 YYDKDF, per germline (reference sequence). CDR3 DNA: TGTGCCACCAGCAGAGACTTCCGGGACGGCGGGTACGAGCAGTACTTC. Amino acid sequence: CATSRDFRDGGYEQYF.

This clone has just one count. The chain joins TRBV12-2 to TRBJ1-3. TRBV12-2 constitutes a pseudogene. This CDR3 comprises 17 residues. The CDR3 protein is CASRLGYRLNSGNTIYF. In nucleotides, the CDR3 is TGTGCAAGTCGCTTAGGATATAGGCTGAACTCTGGAAACACCATATATTTT.

As for this clone: This could be a read error, since a much larger clone is one nucleotide away. CDR3 nucleotide sequence: TGCGCCAGCAGCTTCTATAGCGGGAGGCCCCCCTACGAGCAGTACTTC. This sequence encodes CASSFYSGRPPYEQYF. The rearrangement joins TRBV5-1 to TRBJ2-7, with 10 positions matching TRBD2. V dropped 2 bases and J dropped 2; count of bases not matched to a gene: 7. CDR1 and CDR2 (germline): SGHRS, YFSETQ. The CDR3 runs to 16 residues.

This clone was observed at least ten times. V gene TRBV10-3 combines with J gene TRBJ2-2; 13 nucleotides align to TRBD2. V shed 6 bases and J 5 bases; nucleotides not matched to a gene: 3. From germline, CDR1 is ENHRY and CDR2 SYGVKD. The CDR3 length is 15 residues. CDR3 sequence reads: CAISPGLAGTGELFF. Here the CDR3 DNA reads TGTGCCATCAGCCCGGGACTAGCGGGAACCGGGGAGCTGTTTTTT.

This rearrangement joins TRBV7-2 to TRBJ2-1, with 8 bases that match TRBD1. Germline V gene lookup returns CDR1 SGHTA and CDR2 FQGNSA. CDR3 length: 13 amino acids. The V segment lost 7 bases and the J segment 5 bases; nucleotides outside the gene matches: 4. CDR3 residues: CASIWTGHNEQFF. The DNA for the CDR3 is TGTGCCAGCATCTGGACAGGGCACAATGAGCAGTTCTTC.

The chain links TRBV28 to TRBJ2-1; the match to TRBD2 covers 10 bases. The CDR3 is 15 amino acids. The germline gives CDR1 MDHEN, CDR2 SYDVKM. The trim removed 6 bases at V and 4 bases at J, leaving 6 bases unmatched. The CDR3 reads CASSPLAGAYNEQFF. The CDR3 DNA reads as TGTGCCAGCAGCCCCCTAGCGGGAGCTTACAATGAGCAGTTCTTC.